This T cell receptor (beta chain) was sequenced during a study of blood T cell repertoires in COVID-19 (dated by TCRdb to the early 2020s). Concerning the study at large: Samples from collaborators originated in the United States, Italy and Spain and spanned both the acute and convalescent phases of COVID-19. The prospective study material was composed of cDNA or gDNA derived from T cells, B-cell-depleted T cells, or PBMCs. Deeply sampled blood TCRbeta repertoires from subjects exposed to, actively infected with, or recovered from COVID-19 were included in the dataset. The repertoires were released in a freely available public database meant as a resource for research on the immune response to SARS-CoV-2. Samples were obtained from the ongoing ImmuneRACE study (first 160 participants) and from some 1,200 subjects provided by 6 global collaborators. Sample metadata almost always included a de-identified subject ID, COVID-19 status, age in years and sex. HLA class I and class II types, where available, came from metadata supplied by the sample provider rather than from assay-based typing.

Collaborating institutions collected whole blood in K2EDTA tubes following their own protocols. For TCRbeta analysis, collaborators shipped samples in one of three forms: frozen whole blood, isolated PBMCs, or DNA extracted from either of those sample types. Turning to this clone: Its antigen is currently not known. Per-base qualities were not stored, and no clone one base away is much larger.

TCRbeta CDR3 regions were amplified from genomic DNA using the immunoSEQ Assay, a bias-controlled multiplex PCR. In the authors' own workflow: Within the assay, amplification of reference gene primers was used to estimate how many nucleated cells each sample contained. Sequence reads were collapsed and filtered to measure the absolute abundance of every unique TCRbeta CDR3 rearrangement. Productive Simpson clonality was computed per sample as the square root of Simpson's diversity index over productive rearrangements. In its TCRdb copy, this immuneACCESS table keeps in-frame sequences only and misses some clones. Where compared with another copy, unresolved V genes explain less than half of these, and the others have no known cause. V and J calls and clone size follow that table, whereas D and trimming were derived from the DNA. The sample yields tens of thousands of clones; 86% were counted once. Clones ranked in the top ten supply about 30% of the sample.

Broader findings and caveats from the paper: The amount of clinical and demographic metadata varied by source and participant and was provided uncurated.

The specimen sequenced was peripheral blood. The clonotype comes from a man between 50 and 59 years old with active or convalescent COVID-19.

The CDR3 corresponds to CASSVEAGHSEQFF. The DNA reads TGTGCCAGCAGCGTAGAGGCAGGGCATAGCGAGCAGTTCTTC. Recombination connected TRBV9 to TRBJ2-1; possibly the D gene is TRBD1, per 5 matching bases. From a lookup of the germline V gene, CDR1 and CDR2 are SGDLS and YYNGEE. The CDR3 sequence holds 14 residues, the cysteine and phenylalanine included. Left in the record is the CDR3 DNA by itself, 42 bases read in frame from the first base. A distance of 14 bases separates the germline ends of V and J, which lose 0 bases and 10 bases respectively. Where the CDR3 stops, the reference TRBV9 and TRBJ2-1 genes take over; the full variable domain is DSGVTQTPKHLITATGQRVTLRCSPRSGDLSVYWYQQSLDQGLQFLIQYYNGEERAKGNILERFSAQQFPDLHSELNLSSLELGDSALYFCASSVEAGHSEQFFGPGTRLTVL.